These 19 T cell receptor beta chains were sequenced from one sample in a study of long-term antiretroviral therapy in people with HIV. Runs used v3.0 of the immunoSEQ assay and were done at survey level. TCRdb's table, derived via immunoSEQ multiplex PCR, lists solely in-frame clones and lacks some. The sample includes tens of thousands of clones, about 90% of them seen just once. Sequenced here: unsorted PBMCs, sampled 1.1 years after starting antiretroviral therapy. Source of these receptors: a man aged 18 to 29 with HIV.

This clone showed up just once. The V gene is TRBV5-8, the J gene TRBJ1-5, with D perhaps matching TRBD1 (5 bases). V lost 0 bases to trimming and J lost 6 bases, with 7 bases between them. CDR1 and CDR2 from the germline V gene are SGHTS and YDEGEE. This CDR3 has 13 residues. CDR3 coding DNA: TGTGCCAGCAGCTTGGCCGGGGGTCAGCCCCAGCATTTT. It specifies CASSLAGGQPQHF. The full variable domain, its missing parts supplied by reference TRBV5-8 and TRBJ1-5, is EAGVTQSPTHLIKTRGQQATLRCSPISGHTSVYWYQQALGLGLQFLLWYDEGEERNRGNFPPRFSGRQFPNYSSELNVNALELEDSALYLCASSLAGGQPQHFGDGTRLSIL.

This clone came up a few times. V gene TRBV7-3 combines with J gene TRBJ2-1; D is unclear. Trimming removed 0 bases at V and 5 bases at J, with 5 bases between. Germline values: CDR1 SGHTA, CDR2 FQGTGA. The CDR3 covers 13 residues. The CDR3 nucleotides read TGTGCCAGCAGCTTAACAGGGAACAATGAGCAGTTCTTC. Amino acids: CASSLTGNNEQFF. Full variable domain (rest looked up from reference TRBV7-3 and TRBJ2-1): GAGVSQTPSNKVTEKGKYVELRCDPISGHTALYWYRQSLGQGPEFLIYFQGTGAADDSGLPNDRFFAVRPEGSVSTLKIQRTERGDSAVYLCASSLTGNNEQFFGPGTRLTVL.

The V and J genes are TRBV4-1 and TRBJ1-6, with D perhaps matching TRBD1 (5 bases). Trimming removed 1 base from V and 8 bases from J, with 15 bases in between. This CDR3 has 16 residues. Germline assignment: CDR1 MGHRA and CDR2 YSYEKL. The CDR3 loop is CASSQATGPWDSPLHF. Written as DNA, the CDR3 is TGCGCCAGCAGCCAAGCCACGGGGCCCTGGGATTCACCCCTCCACTTT.

This clone showed up just a few times. CDR3 coding DNA: TGTGCCAGCAGGGACAGCTATTATAGCAATCAGCCCCAGCATTTT. Encoded protein: CASRDSYYSNQPQHF. The V gene is TRBV6-1, the J gene TRBJ1-5; D perhaps matches TRBD1 (6 bases). Trimming shortened V by 6 bases and J by 0 bases, and 12 bases separated the two germline ends. The CDR3 runs to 15 residues. Germline V gene sequence: CDR1 MNHNS, CDR2 SASEGT.

The V and J genes are TRBV19 and TRBJ2-1; 10 bases align to TRBD2. Germline V gene lookup returns CDR1 LNHDA and CDR2 SQIVND (reference sequence). V lost 11 bases to trimming and J lost 6 bases; unmatched junction nucleotides: 10. CDR3 length equals 14 residues. CDR3 sequence reads: CASQGLAGVNEQFF. The CDR3 DNA sequence: TGTGCCTCCCAAGGGCTAGCGGGGGTCAATGAGCAGTTCTTC.

The V call is TRBV29-1, the J call TRBJ2-7; 8 nucleotides align to TRBD2. Germline CDR1 SQVTM, CDR2 ANQGSEA. Trimming removed 6 bases from V and 6 bases from J; junction bases left unmatched: 7. CDR3 length: 12 amino acids. The CDR3 sequence: CSVGSRGAEQYF. As DNA, the CDR3 is TGCAGCGTGGGCTCGCGGGGGGCCGAGCAGTACTTC.

This clone was seen only once. The CDR3 loop is CASSLSLNTEAFF. In DNA form, the CDR3 reads TGTGCCAGCAGTTTAAGTTTGAACACTGAAGCTTTCTTT. The chain joins TRBV27 to TRBJ1-1; unclear D gene. The CDR3 totals 13 residues. CDR1 is MNHEY and CDR2 is SMNVEV in the germline V gene (reference sequence). Trimming removed 2 bases from V and 0 bases from J, with 4 bases in between.

J is TRBJ1-2 and V is TRBV19, with D possibly matching TRBD1 (5 bases). Germline V gives CDR1 LNHDA, CDR2 SQIVND (reference sequence). The V and J ends lost 3 bases and 3 bases respectively, with 17 bases between them. This CDR3 is built from 16 residues. CDR3 in amino acids: CASSMWTTGGDYGYTF. The CDR3 DNA reads TGTGCCAGTAGTATGTGGACCACAGGCGGAGACTATGGCTACACCTTC.

The chain couples TRBV19 to TRBJ1-2; 7 bases agree with TRBD1. The CDR3 consists of 14 residues. Germline V lookup: CDR1 LNHDA, CDR2 SQIVND (reference sequence). V was pared by 6 bases and J by 4 bases, with 8 bases of the junction left unmatched. In DNA form, the CDR3 reads TGTGCCAGTAGCCCTACAGGGGCTCCCTATGGCTACACCTTC. It translates to CASSPTGAPYGYTF.

This chain connects TRBV6-4 to TRBJ1-2; weak D call: TRBD1 (5 bases). The CDR3 loop spans 14 amino acids. In germline, CDR1 is MRHNA, CDR2 SNTAGT. V lost 6 bases and J lost 6, with 17 bases in between. The CDR3 DNA is TGTGCCAGCAGGAGGGACTCCTGGCGAGATGGCTACACCTTC. Translating gives CASRRDSWRDGYTF.

The chain couples TRBV5-1 to TRBJ2-2, with 11 bases identical to TRBD2. J was trimmed by 4 bases and V by 2 bases; bases with no gene match: 4. The CDR3 runs to 16 residues. Germline loops: CDR1 SGHRS, CDR2 YFSETQ. The DNA of the CDR3 is TGCGCCAGCAGCTTTGGACTAGCGGGCTCCACCGGGGAGCTGTTTTTT. The encoded protein is CASSFGLAGSTGELFF.

In this sample, this clone turned up once. J is TRBJ2-1 and V is TRBV27; possibly TRBD1 for D (6 bases). With 4 bases removed from V and 15 bases from J, the gap between germline ends came to 19 bases. CDR1 is MNHEY, CDR2 SMNVEV, per germline (reference sequence). There are 13 residues in the CDR3. DNA of the CDR3: TGTGCCAGCAGTTCGAAGACCCGGGACAAAGGGTTCTTC. Its translation is CASSSKTRDKGFF.

The table lists this clone with a count of one. The rearrangement links TRBV7-9 to TRBJ1-2, with D tentatively TRBD1 (6 bases). The CDR3 runs to 14 residues. Looked up from germline, CDR1 is SEHNR and CDR2 is FQNEAQ (reference sequence). V lost 5 bases and J lost 4, with 14 bases in between. Written as DNA, the CDR3 is TGTGCCAGCAGCGAAGAGGGGGGCAGCTATGGCTACACCTTC. Translation: CASSEEGGSYGYTF.

The gene calls are TRBV7-6 and TRBJ2-3; TRBD2 is a possible D gene (5 bases). V dropped 1 base and J dropped 4 bases, with 6 bases sitting between them. The CDR3 consists of 13 residues. CDR1 is SGHVS and CDR2 is FNYEAQ in the germline V gene. The CDR3: CASSLERADTQYF. CDR3 sequence (DNA): TGTGCCAGCAGCTTAGAGAGGGCAGATACGCAGTATTTT.

The CDR3 region is CASSTGTGYGYTF. CDR3 bases: TGTGCCAGTAGTACCGGGACAGGCTATGGCTACACCTTC. The chain uses TRBV19 and TRBJ1-2; 8 bases align to TRBD1. The CDR3 sequence is 13 residues long. J was trimmed by 4 bases and V by 4 bases; bases with no gene match: 2. Germline lookup yields CDR1 LNHDA and CDR2 SQIVND (reference sequence).

The J gene is TRBJ1-5, the V gene TRBV5-6; tentatively, D is TRBD1 (5 bases). V lost 3 bases, J lost 4 bases, and 20 bases lay in between. This CDR3 is 17 amino acids long. The germline gives CDR1 SGHDT, CDR2 YYEEEE. In nucleotides, the CDR3 is TGTGCCAGCAGCTCAACCCGTGATGGGGCCCGGAATCAGCCCCAGCATTTT. It translates to CASSSTRDGARNQPQHF.

The genes are TRBV4-2 and TRBJ2-3; TRBD2 matches at 9 bases. CDR3 length: 19 amino acids. The germline CDR1 and CDR2 sequences are LGHNA and YNFKEQ. After removal of 1 base from V and 0 bases from J, the junction contained 11 bases not matched to a gene. CDR3 region: CASSQGKEAGGPSTDTQYF. For the CDR3, the DNA is TGTGCCAGCAGCCAAGGAAAGGAAGCGGGAGGTCCTAGCACAGATACGCAGTATTTT.

V gene TRBV7-6 combines with J gene TRBJ2-7; either TRBD1 or TRBD2 may fit D (5 bases each). Germline assignment: CDR1 SGHVS and CDR2 FNYEAQ. V was shortened by 8 bases and J by 4 bases, with 18 bases between the two germline ends. This CDR3 has 14 amino acids. The CDR3 DNA follows: TGTGCCAGCGGGGCCGGGGACGGAGGTTACGAGCAGTACTTC. It is translated as CASGAGDGGYEQYF. Drawing the rest from reference TRBV7-6 and TRBJ2-7, the complete variable domain is GAGVSQSPRYKVTKRGQDVALRCDPISGHVSLYWYRQALGQGPEFLTYFNYEAQQDKSGLPNDRFSAERPEGSISTLTIQRTEQRDSAMYRCASGAGDGGYEQYFGPGTRLTVT.

This rearrangement joins TRBV15 to TRBJ2-7, with no clear D. The germline V gene has CDR1 LNHNV and CDR2 YYDKDF (reference sequence). Trimming stripped 4 bases from V and 4 bases from J, with 5 bases between. CDR3 length: 11 residues. CDR3 loop: CATSMAYEQYF. CDR3 coding DNA: TGTGCCACCAGCATGGCATACGAGCAGTACTTC.